This TCR beta chain emerged from a study of T cell responses to AZD1222 COVID-19 vaccine. Study as a whole: Doses given second, at about 4 or about 12 weeks, were pooled.

Using immunoSEQ multiplex PCR, the repertoire was profiled, and TCRdb retains in-frame clones only, with some absent. The top ten clones hold under 20% of a sample with over 150,000 clones, about nine tenths of them seen once. The clonotype comes from an adult in good health. This specimen consisted of peripheral blood, obtained on day 0 of AZD1222 vaccination.

CDR3 DNA sequence: TGTGCCAGCAGCTTAAGGCTAGCGGGAGGGAATGAGCAGTTCTTC. It codes for CASSLRLAGGNEQFF. This chain uses TRBV7-3 with TRBJ2-1; 12 bases match TRBD2. The CDR3 consists of 15 residues. Germline CDR1 and CDR2: SGHTA and FQGTGA. Trimming took 1 base from V and 7 from J; bases not matched to a gene: 2.